The rows below give T cell receptor beta chains drawn from one sample of a study of shared clonotypes between healthy human individuals. Profiling relied on immunoSEQ multiplex PCR, and the TCRdb table lists in-frame clones only, not all of them. Among some 500,000 clones listed, roughly 95% were seen once. The sample consisted of naive CD4+ T cells sorted from blood. All receptors derive from a woman between 25 and 40 years old in good health. Both conserved end residues are part of each CDR3. D genes are given only for firm matches. Size tells how often a clone was seen (once, few, many) or the class of an expanded clone, and some rows leave it out.

>TRBD2|TRBV5-1|NA|TRBJ2-7
TGCGCCAGCAGCCCCGAAGCGGGAGTGCTCGAGCAGTACTTC
CASSPEAGVLEQYF
>NA|TRBV6-1|NA|TRBJ2-7
TGTGCCAGCAGTGAGTCAGGGGCTTCCTACGAGCAGTACTTC
CASSESGASYEQYF
>NA|TRBV28|NA|TRBJ1-5
TGTGCCAGCACAAATGGGGGGTGGGGTCAGCCCCAGCATTTT
CASTNGGWGQPQHF
>TRBD1|TRBV5-1|NA|TRBJ1-1
TGCGCCAGCAGCCTGGGACAGATAGATGAAGCTTTCTTT
CASSLGQIDEAFF
>NA|TRBV28|NA|TRBJ2-3
TGTGCCAGCCGGTCGAGTCAAGATACGCAGTATTTT
CASRSSQDTQYF
>TRBD1|TRBV27|once|TRBJ2-7
TGTGCCAGCAGTCCGGGACAGGGGGCCTACGAGCAGTACTTC
CASSPGQGAYEQYF
>NA|TRBV19|NA|TRBJ1-1
TGTGCCAGTAGTATAGGGGGTCGGTGGGACGCTGAAGCTTTCTTT
CASSIGGRWDAEAFF
>NA|TRBV6-6|NA|TRBJ2-7
TGTGCCAGCAGCTGGGACACCTACGAGCAGTACTTC
CASSWDTYEQYF
>NA|TRBV6-6|NA|TRBJ2-1
TGTGCCAGCAGTTCCGCGGCCAGCTCCTACAATGAGCAGTTCTTC
CASSSAASSYNEQFF
>TRBD2|TRBV18|NA|TRBJ2-1
TGTGCCAGCTCACCGACTAGCGGGAGAGGCAATGAGCAGTTCTTC
CASSPTSGRGNEQFF
>NA|TRBV19|once|TRBJ2-1
TGTGCCAGTAGTAGCAGGGGCTCCTACTCCTACAATGAGCAGTTCTTC
CASSSRGSYSYNEQFF
>NA|TRBV4-1|once|TRBJ2-7
TGCGCCAGCAGCCAAGAGATTCTGGGGAAGTCAAGGCAGTACTTC
CASSQEILGKSRQYF
>TRBD2|TRBV13|NA|TRBJ2-3
TGTGCCAGCAGAAAACTAGCGGGAGCCCCAAATACGCAGTATTTT
CASRKLAGAPNTQYF
>NA|TRBV10-3|NA|TRBJ1-2
TGTGCCATCAGTGAGTCGATAGGCCAGGGTGGCTACACCTTC
CAISESIGQGGYTF
>TRBD1|TRBV18|NA|TRBJ1-2
TGTGCCAGCTCCATCGACAGGGCCTATGGCTACACCTTC
CASSIDRAYGYTF
>NA|TRBV7-2|once|TRBJ2-1
TGTGCCAGCAGCTTAGGGGCTCAGGCCTATCGAAGGCATGAGCAGTTCTTC
CASSLGAQAYRRHEQFF
>TRBD2|TRBV30|NA|TRBJ2-1
TGTGCCTGCTCTCCGGGAGGGCCAGCGAATGAGCAGTTCTTC
CACSPGGPANEQFF
>NA|TRBV5-1|NA|TRBJ2-5
TGCGCCAGCAGCTGGACAAACCAAGAGACCCAGTACTTC
CASSWTNQETQYF
>TRBD1|TRBV5-1|NA|TRBJ1-2
TGCGCCAGCAGCTCAGGACAGGGGGAGAGGCATGGCTACACCTTC
CASSSGQGERHGYTF
>TRBD2|TRBV25-1|NA|TRBJ2-3
TGTGCCAGCACGGCGGGAGAGGGAGGCGGCACAGATACGCAGTATTTT
CASTAGEGGGTDTQYF
>NA|TRBV29-1|NA|TRBJ1-1
TGCAGCGTTGAAATGTTGAACACTGAAGCTTTCTTT
CSVEMLNTEAFF
>TRBD2|TRBV7-6|NA|TRBJ2-2
TGTGCCAGCAGCTTAGAAACTAGCGGGAACACCGGGGAGCTGTTTTTT
CASSLETSGNTGELFF